This TCR beta chain was sequenced in a study of T cells after yellow fever vaccination. Background on the study: Preparation of the low-cell-number fractions used SMART-Seq v4 Ultra Low Input. Points from the study as a whole: Most primary-vaccination clones reappeared after the booster (about 95% CD4, approximately 88% CD8). Abundant clonotypes from the bulk population could have been carried over as contaminants into FACS-sorted repertoires. Secondary responses were weaker yet peaked faster, day 5 versus 15.

Trimming cost V 8 bases and J 0 bases, with 16 bases left between them. CDR3 length: 15 residues. Germline lookup yields CDR1 MNHNS and CDR2 SASEGT. TCRdb recomputed calls from the 5' RACE reads with MiXCR, one row per CDR3 protein. This table holds under 600,000 distinct CDR3 sequences, around a fifth found once. About this clonotype itself: What it binds is unknown.

This specimen consisted of PBMCs, obtained 20 to 25 days after the first yellow fever vaccination. This receptor was identified in a young man who received the YFV17D yellow fever vaccine. This sequence joins TRBV6-1 and TRBJ1-2; no clear D. CDR3 region: CASHQGGFTNYGYTF. CDR3 DNA sequence: TGTGCCAGCCACCAAGGTGGTTTTACTAACTATGGCTACACCTTC.